This TCR beta chain was recovered during a study of early T cells in non-severe SARS-CoV-2 infection. Study at large: Sequencing was performed on bulk RNA from unsorted whole blood, leaving chains unpaired.

TCRdb passed the 5' RACE reads through MiXCR, listing each CDR3 protein once. The sample yields some 90,000 distinct CDR3 sequences, under 15% seen once. The sample taken for sequencing was whole blood. This clonotype originated in an adult who was a healthcare worker with PCR-confirmed SARS-CoV-2 infection or an uninfected control (not recorded which).

DNA for the CDR3: TGCGCCAGCAGCTTGGAGAGCGGGGGGGAGACCCAGTACTTC. This encodes CASSLESGGETQYF. The chain couples TRBV5-1 to TRBJ2-5; 9 positions agree with TRBD2. V lost 0 bases and J lost 5; bases outside the gene matches: 2. Germline V gene lookup returns CDR1 SGHRS and CDR2 YFSETQ. CDR3 length equals 14 residues.